These T cell receptor beta chains were read from a single sample in a study of early T cells in non-severe SARS-CoV-2 infection. In TCRdb, the 5' RACE reads were re-called with MiXCR into one record per CDR3 protein. The data hold 25,000 to 35,000 distinct CDR3 sequences, with roughly 5.4% observed a single time. Sequencing input: whole blood. The receptor source for this set is an adult who was a healthcare worker with PCR-confirmed SARS-CoV-2 infection or an uninfected control (not recorded which). The CDR3 runs from the conserved cysteine through the conserved F or W. A D gene is named only where the DNA matches it firmly. A row's size may be missing; if present it is once, few, many or a size class.

>TRBV2|TRBD1|many|15|TRBJ2-1
TGTGCCAGCATTAGGGACAGGGGGGGGCCAAATGAGCAGTTCTTC
CASIRDRGGPNEQFF
>TRBV28|TRBD2|NA|15|TRBJ2-4
TGTGCCAGCAGCTCCCCTACTGGGAGGGGAAACATTCAGTACTTC
CASSSPTGRGNIQYF
>TRBV7-8|TRBD2|NA|16|TRBJ2-5
TGTGCCAGCAGCTCCTTAGCGGGACTGGGGTTTGGGACCCAGTACTTC
CASSSLAGLGFGTQYF
>TRBV1|NA|many|13|TRBJ2-7
TGCACCAGCAGCCAAGTTTCAGCGGACGAGCAGTACTTC
CTSSQVSADEQYF
>TRBV7-8|NA|few|13|TRBJ2-1
TGTGCCAGCAGCTTCATTTCTCAGGTTGAGCAGTTCTTC
CASSFISQVEQFF
>TRBV19|NA|few|16|TRBJ2-3
TGTGCCAGTAGTATATATGGGGGCGCAGGCACAGATACGCAGTATTTT
CASSIYGGAGTDTQYF
>TRBV27|NA|many|14|TRBJ2-1
TGTGCCAGCAGTTTGGGCCGGCGGTACAATGAGCAGTTCTTC
CASSLGRRYNEQFF
>TRBV11-3|NA|NA|14|TRBJ2-1
TGTGCCAGCAGCTTTCACCAGGAGGTGGTTGAGCAGTTCTTC
CASSFHQEVVEQFF
>TRBV7-8|NA|many|13|TRBJ1-1
TGTGCCAGCAGCTATGACCGGGACTTGAGGGCTTTCTTT
CASSYDRDLRAFF
>TRBV11-2|NA|many|16|TRBJ2-7
TGTGCCAGCAGCTTAGAAAGGGACCTCCAGTATCACGAGCAGTACTTC
CASSLERDLQYHEQYF
>TRBV11-2|NA|few|15|TRBJ2-2
TGTGCCAGCAAAGACAGGAGGAGGGGAGCCAGGGAGCTGTTTTTT
CASKDRRRGARELFF
>TRBV6-1|TRBD1|NA|16|TRBJ1-6
TGTGCCAGCAGTGACGGACAGGGGGCGATGAAATCACCCCTCCACTTT
CASSDGQGAMKSPLHF
>TRBV7-2|NA|few|16|TRBJ2-2
TGTGCCAGCAGCTTAGCCAGGACTACCAACAACGGGGAGCTGTTTTTT
CASSLARTTNNGELFF
>TRBV12-3/TRBV12-4|NA|few|15|TRBJ2-3
TGTGCCAGCAGTTTAATGTCGGGAATCACAGATACGCAGTATTTT
CASSLMSGITDTQYF
>TRBV6-1|NA|few|16|TRBJ2-3
TGTGCCAGCAGCCTTTATCAAACCACTATCACAGATACGCAGTATTTT
CASSLYQTTITDTQYF
>TRBV6-2/TRBV6-3|NA|NA|14|TRBJ1-1
TGTGCCAGCAGTTACGGAGGAAAGAACACTGAAGCTTTCTTT
CASSYGGKNTEAFF
>TRBV4-3|TRBD1|NA|13|TRBJ1-1
TGCGCCAGCAGCTCCCAGGGGGCTAAGGAAGCTTTCTTT
CASSSQGAKEAFF
>TRBV20-1|NA|few|12|TRBJ2-5
TGCAGTGCCGAGAGGGGTGCAGAGACCCAGTACTTC
CSAERGAETQYF
>TRBV4-1|NA|NA|15|TRBJ2-7
TGCGCCAGCAGCCAGGGACGGGGTCCGTTGAACGAGCAGTACTTC
CASSQGRGPLNEQYF
>TRBV6-2/TRBV6-3|TRBD1|many|14|TRBJ2-7
TGTGCCAGCAGTTCGACAGGGCCACGCTACGAGCAGTACTTC
CASSSTGPRYEQYF
>TRBV6-5|TRBD2|NA|16|TRBJ2-7
TGTGCCAGCAGTCCCCCCGGGCTAGCGGGCTCCTACGAGCAGTACTTC
CASSPPGLAGSYEQYF
>TRBV7-2|NA|NA|14|TRBJ1-3
TGTGCCACCGAAAGGAGGCCGGGGGGAAACACCATATATTTT
CATERRPGGNTIYF
>TRBV20-1|NA|NA|12|TRBJ2-1
TGCAGTGCTAGACGGCTAGAATATGAGCAGTTCTTC
CSARRLEYEQFF
>TRBV20-1|NA|many|13|TRBJ1-1
TGCAGTGCTACACCTCGGCAGGTCACTGAAGCTTTCTTT
CSATPRQVTEAFF
>TRBV29-1|TRBD2|many|14|TRBJ2-7
TGCAGCGTCCTAGGGACTAGCGAGTTCTACGAGCAGTACTTC
CSVLGTSEFYEQYF
>TRBV12-3/TRBV12-4|NA|many|14|TRBJ2-3
TGTGCCAGCAGGCCAGCGGGTTCCGCAGATACGCAGTATTTT
CASRPAGSADTQYF
>TRBV5-1|NA|many|17|TRBJ2-2
TGCGCCAGCAGCTTGGGGCACCGGGACACAAACACCGGGGAGCTGTTTTTT
CASSLGHRDTNTGELFF
>TRBV5-5|NA|many|14|TRBJ2-7
TGTGCCAGCAGCACCGGGTCCCTGGGCTACGAGCAGTACTTC
CASSTGSLGYEQYF
>TRBV6-5|TRBD1|NA|15|TRBJ1-1
TGTGCCAGCAGGGGACAGGGAATGGGTTTCACTGAAGCTTTCTTT
CASRGQGMGFTEAFF
>TRBV12-3/TRBV12-4|NA|NA|15|TRBJ2-1
TGTGCCAGCAGTTTAGTAGGGAGCTCCTACAATGAGCAGTTCTTC
CASSLVGSSYNEQFF
>TRBV28|NA|NA|11|TRBJ2-7
TGTGCCAGCAGTTCGAGCTACGAGCAGTACTTC
CASSSSYEQYF
>TRBV29-1|NA|NA|11|TRBJ2-7
TGCAGCGTTGAGAGGTCCTACGAGCAGTACTTC
CSVERSYEQYF
>TRBV20-1|NA|many|16|TRBJ2-1
TGCAGTGCTAGAGATCCTAAAACTAGTTCCTACAATGAGCAGTTCTTC
CSARDPKTSSYNEQFF
>TRBV7-9|NA|NA|12|TRBJ1-4
TGTGCCAGCAGCTTAACCGGGACGAAACTGTTTTTT
CASSLTGTKLFF
>TRBV27|NA|many|13|TRBJ2-1
TGTGCCAGCAGTTCCCTCAGGGACGAAGGGGAGTTCTTC
CASSSLRDEGEFF
>TRBV7-8|NA|many|15|TRBJ2-1
TGTGCCAGCAGCCGATCCCCGGGCAGGGCCAATGAGCAGTTCTTC
CASSRSPGRANEQFF
>TRBV6-2/TRBV6-3|NA|many|14|TRBJ1-1
TGTGCCAGCAGTGCGGGCGTTATGAACACTGAAGCTTTCTTT
CASSAGVMNTEAFF
>TRBV5-1|TRBD1|many|16|TRBJ2-2
TGCGCCAGCAGCTTGGGCCAGGGGGCGCGGTCCGGGGAGCTGTTTTTT
CASSLGQGARSGELFF
>TRBV20-1|TRBD1|many|13|TRBJ2-7
TGCAGTGCTAGATGGCAGGGGGCGTACGAGCAGTACTTC
CSARWQGAYEQYF
>TRBV29-1|TRBD1|many|15|TRBJ2-2
TGCAGCGTTGACCGCGGGACAGGGGTTGTCGGGGAGCTGTTTTTT
CSVDRGTGVVGELFF
>TRBV2|NA|many|14|TRBJ2-7
TGTGCCAGCAGTGATTTTAGGGGGGGTTACGAGCAGTACTTC
CASSDFRGGYEQYF
>TRBV14|NA|few|16|TRBJ2-2
TGTGCCAGCAGCCCCCTTTTCGGAGAGGCTACCGGGGAGCTGTTTTTT
CASSPLFGEATGELFF
>TRBV18|NA|many|15|TRBJ2-5
TGTGCCAGCTCACCAAGTTATGGGACCCTGGAGACCCAGTACTTC
CASSPSYGTLETQYF
>TRBV4-3|NA|many|14|TRBJ2-4
TGCGCCAGCAGCCAAGCTTTTGGACTCGACATTCAGTACTTC
CASSQAFGLDIQYF
>TRBV2|NA|many|15|TRBJ2-2
TGTGCCAGCAGTGACCCGGGTAGAAACACCGGGGAGCTGTTTTTT
CASSDPGRNTGELFF
>TRBV19|NA|many|13|TRBJ1-2
TGTGCCAGTAGGAATTACGGGGGCTATGGCTACACCTTC
CASRNYGGYGYTF
>TRBV6-2/TRBV6-3|TRBD1|few|14|TRBJ2-1
TGTGCCAGCTGGAGACAGGGGGTTTACAATGAGCAGTTCTTC
CASWRQGVYNEQFF
>TRBV19|TRBD2|large|15|TRBJ2-2
TGTGCCAGTAGTATCACTCAGCGGGGCACCGGGGAGCTGTTTTTT
CASSITQRGTGELFF
>TRBV3-1|TRBD1|NA|16|TRBJ1-2
TGTGCCAGCAGCCAAATGCCGGGACAGGGAGGTGGTGGCTACACCTTC
CASSQMPGQGGGGYTF
>TRBV6-6|NA|few|13|TRBJ1-1
TGTGCCAGCAGTTACGATTCGAACACTGAAGCTTTCTTT
CASSYDSNTEAFF
>TRBV7-9|TRBD1|few|14|TRBJ1-1
TGTGCCAGCAGCTTACCAGGGACAGGGGTAGAGGCTTTCTTT
CASSLPGTGVEAFF
>TRBV28|NA|many|14|TRBJ2-3
TGTGCCAGCAGTTTTACGCCCATGGGAGATACGCAGTATTTT
CASSFTPMGDTQYF
>TRBV5-1|NA|few|14|TRBJ2-7
TGCGCCAGCAGCTTGCAGGACATCGGCTACGAGCAGTACTTC
CASSLQDIGYEQYF
>TRBV9|TRBD1|NA|16|TRBJ2-1
TGTGCCAGCAGCGGAGGCCCCGGGACAGCCCACAATGAGCAGTTCTTC
CASSGGPGTAHNEQFF
>TRBV19|TRBD2|many|15|TRBJ2-3
TGTGCCAGTAGGGGACTAGCGGGATACACAGATACGCAGTATTTT
CASRGLAGYTDTQYF